This TCR beta chain comes out of a study of Graves' ophthalmopathy and Graves' hyperthyroidism. General observations from the study: A roughly 81% specificity and roughly 90% sensitivity were achieved by a 13-signature model that separated ophthalmopathy from stable hyperthyroidism.

Concerning this clonotype: Its antigen is as yet unknown.

The sequenced template was RNA, covering the TCR beta CDR3 region. The authors performed first-round RT-PCR with HTBI primers and then a second-round multiplex PCR. TCRdb redid the calling of the multiplex PCR reads with MiXCR, one entry per CDR3 protein. The repertoire holds about 380,000 distinct CDR3 sequences, with less than 20% as singletons. Calling hyperthyroidism stable required that no ophthalmopathy show up within 18 months of follow-up. Source material: peripheral blood. The TCR originated in a woman aged 18 to 35 with stable Graves' hyperthyroidism.

The CDR3 bases are TGTGCCAGCAGTGATCCTAGGACAGATCCGAGCTCTGGAAACACCATATATTTT. This gives the protein CASSDPRTDPSSGNTIYF. The chain uses TRBV25-1 and TRBJ1-3; the D gene is possibly TRBD1 (6 bases). Germline lookup yields CDR1 MGHDK and CDR2 SYGVNS. V lost 3 bases and J 0 bases, leaving 18 bases between the germline ends. The CDR3 is 18 residues long.